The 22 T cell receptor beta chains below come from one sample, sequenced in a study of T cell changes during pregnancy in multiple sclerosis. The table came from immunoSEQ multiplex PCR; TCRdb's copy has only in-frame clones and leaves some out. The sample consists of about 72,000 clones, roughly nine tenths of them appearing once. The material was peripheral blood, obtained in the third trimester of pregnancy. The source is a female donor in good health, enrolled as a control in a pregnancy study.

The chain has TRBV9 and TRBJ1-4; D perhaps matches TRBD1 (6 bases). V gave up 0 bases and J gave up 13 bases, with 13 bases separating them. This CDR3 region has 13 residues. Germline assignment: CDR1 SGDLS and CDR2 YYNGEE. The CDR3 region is CASSVATGGALFF. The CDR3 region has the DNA TGTGCCAGCAGCGTAGCTACGGGGGGCGCACTGTTTTTT.

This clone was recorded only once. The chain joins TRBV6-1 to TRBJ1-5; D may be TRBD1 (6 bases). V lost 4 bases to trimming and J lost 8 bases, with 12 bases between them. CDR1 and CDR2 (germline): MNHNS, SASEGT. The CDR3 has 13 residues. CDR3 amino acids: CASSVGGREPQHF. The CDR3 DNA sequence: TGTGCCAGCAGTGTGGGGGGGCGGGAGCCCCAGCATTTT.

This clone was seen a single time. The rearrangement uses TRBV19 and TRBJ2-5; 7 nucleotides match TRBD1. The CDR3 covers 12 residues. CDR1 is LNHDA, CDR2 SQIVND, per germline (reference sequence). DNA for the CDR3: TGTGCTACTGGGGACAGTAAAGAGACCCAGTACTTC. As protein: CATGDSKETQYF.

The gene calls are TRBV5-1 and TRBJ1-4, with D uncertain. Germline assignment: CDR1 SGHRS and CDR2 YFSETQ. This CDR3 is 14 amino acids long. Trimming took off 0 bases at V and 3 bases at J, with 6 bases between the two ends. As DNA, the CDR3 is TGCGCCAGCAGCTTGGGGAGTCCTAATGAAAAACTGTTTTTT. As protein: CASSLGSPNEKLFF.

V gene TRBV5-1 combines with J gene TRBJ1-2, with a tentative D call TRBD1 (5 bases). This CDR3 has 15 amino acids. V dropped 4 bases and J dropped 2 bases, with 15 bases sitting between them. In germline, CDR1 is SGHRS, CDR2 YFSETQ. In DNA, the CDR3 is TGCGCCAGCAGCCCCGACAGCCTGCTAAACTATGGCTACACCTTC. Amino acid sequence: CASSPDSLLNYGYTF.

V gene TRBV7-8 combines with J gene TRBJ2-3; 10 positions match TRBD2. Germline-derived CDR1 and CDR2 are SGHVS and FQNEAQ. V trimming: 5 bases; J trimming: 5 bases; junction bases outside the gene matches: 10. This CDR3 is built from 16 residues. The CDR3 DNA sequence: TGTGCCAGCAGCCGGAACAGCGGGGGGGCGATAGATACGCAGTATTTT. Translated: CASSRNSGGAIDTQYF.

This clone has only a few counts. The CDR3 nucleotides are TGTGCCAGTAGTAGTGTGAGGGTTCAGCCCCAGCATTTT. Its translation: CASSSVRVQPQHF. V is TRBV19 and J is TRBJ1-5; D remains unclear. This CDR3 has 13 amino acids. Deletions cut 4 bases from V and 6 bases from J, with 10 bases between. Looked up from germline, CDR1 is LNHDA and CDR2 is SQIVND (reference sequence).

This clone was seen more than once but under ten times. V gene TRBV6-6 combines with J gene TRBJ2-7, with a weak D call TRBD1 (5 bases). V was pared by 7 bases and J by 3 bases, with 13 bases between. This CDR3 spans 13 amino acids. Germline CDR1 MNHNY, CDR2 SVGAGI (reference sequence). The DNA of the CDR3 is TGTGCCAGCACTCTACGAGACAGCTACGAGCAGTACTTC. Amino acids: CASTLRDSYEQYF.

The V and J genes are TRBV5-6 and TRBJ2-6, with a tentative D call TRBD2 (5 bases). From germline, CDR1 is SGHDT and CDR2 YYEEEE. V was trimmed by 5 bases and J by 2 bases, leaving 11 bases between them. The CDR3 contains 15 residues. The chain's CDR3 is CASSVVGAGANVLTF. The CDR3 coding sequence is TGTGCCAGCAGTGTTGTCGGGGCTGGGGCCAACGTCCTGACTTTC. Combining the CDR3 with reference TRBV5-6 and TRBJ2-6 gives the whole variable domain DAGVTQSPTHLIKTRGQQVTLRCSPKSGHDTVSWYQQALGQGPQFIFQYYEEEERQRGNFPDRFSGHQFPNYSSELNVNALLLGDSALYLCASSVVGAGANVLTFGAGSRLTVL.

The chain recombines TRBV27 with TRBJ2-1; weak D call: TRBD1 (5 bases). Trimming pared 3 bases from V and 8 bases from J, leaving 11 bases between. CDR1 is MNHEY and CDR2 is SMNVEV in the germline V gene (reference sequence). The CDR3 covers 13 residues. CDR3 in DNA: TGTGCCAGCAGTTTGAGAGAAGGGGATGAGCAGTTCTTC. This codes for CASSLREGDEQFF.

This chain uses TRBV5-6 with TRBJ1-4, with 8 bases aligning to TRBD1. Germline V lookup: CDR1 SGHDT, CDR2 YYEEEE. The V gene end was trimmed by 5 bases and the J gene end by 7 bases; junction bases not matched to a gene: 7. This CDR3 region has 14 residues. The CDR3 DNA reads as TGTGCCAGCAGTTTACAGGGGGAAAGTGAAAAACTGTTTTTT. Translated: CASSLQGESEKLFF.

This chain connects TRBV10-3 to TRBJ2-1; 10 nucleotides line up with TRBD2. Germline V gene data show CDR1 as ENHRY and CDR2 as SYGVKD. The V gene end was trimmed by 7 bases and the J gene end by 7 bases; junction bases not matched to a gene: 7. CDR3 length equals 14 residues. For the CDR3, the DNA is TGTGCCATCATGTCAGCGGGGGGGAGTAATGAGCAGTTCTTC. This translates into CAIMSAGGSNEQFF.

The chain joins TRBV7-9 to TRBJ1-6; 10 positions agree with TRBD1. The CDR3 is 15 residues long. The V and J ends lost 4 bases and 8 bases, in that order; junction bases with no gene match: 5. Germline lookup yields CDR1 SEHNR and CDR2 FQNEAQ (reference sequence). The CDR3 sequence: CASSSSGTGDSPLHF. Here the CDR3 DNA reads TGTGCCAGCAGCTCGTCGGGGACAGGGGATTCACCCCTCCACTTT.

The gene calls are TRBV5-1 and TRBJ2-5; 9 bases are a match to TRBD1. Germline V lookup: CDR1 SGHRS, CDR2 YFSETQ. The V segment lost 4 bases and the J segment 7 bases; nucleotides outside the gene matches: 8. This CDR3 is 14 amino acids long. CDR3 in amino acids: CASSEGTGPGTQYF. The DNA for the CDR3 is TGCGCCAGCAGCGAGGGGACAGGGCCCGGGACCCAGTACTTC.

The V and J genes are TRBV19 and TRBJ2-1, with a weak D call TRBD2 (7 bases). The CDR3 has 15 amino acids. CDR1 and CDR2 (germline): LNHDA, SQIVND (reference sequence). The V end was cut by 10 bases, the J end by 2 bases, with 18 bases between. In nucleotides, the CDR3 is TGTGCCACAACGGGTGGGGGGGGCGCCTACAATGAGCAGTTCTTC. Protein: CATTGGGGAYNEQFF.

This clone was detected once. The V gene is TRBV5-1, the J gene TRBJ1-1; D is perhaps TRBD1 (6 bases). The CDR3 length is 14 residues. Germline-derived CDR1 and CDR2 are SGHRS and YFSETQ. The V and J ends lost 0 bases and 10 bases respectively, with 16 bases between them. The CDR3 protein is CASSLAGAGATAFF. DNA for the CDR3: TGCGCCAGCAGCTTGGCCGGCGCGGGGGCGACAGCTTTCTTT.

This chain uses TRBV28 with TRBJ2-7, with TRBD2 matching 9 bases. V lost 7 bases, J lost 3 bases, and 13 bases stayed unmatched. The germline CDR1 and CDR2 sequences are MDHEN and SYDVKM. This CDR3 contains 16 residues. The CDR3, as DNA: TGTGCCAGCACTGCGGGGGGGGTTGTTTCTGGCTACGAGCAGTACTTC. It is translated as CASTAGGVVSGYEQYF.

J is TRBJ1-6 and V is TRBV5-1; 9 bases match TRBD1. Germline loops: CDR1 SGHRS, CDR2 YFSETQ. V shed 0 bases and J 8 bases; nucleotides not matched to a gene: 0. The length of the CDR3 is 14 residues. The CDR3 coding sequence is TGCGCCAGCAGCTTGGGGACAGGGGATTCACCCCTCCACTTT. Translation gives CASSLGTGDSPLHF.

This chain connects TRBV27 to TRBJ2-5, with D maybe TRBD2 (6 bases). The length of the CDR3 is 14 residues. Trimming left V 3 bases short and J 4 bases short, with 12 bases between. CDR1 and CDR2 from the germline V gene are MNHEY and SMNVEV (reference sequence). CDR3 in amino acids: CASSLAGRGETQYF. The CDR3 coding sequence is TGTGCCAGCAGTTTGGCCGGGAGAGGAGAGACCCAGTACTTC.

The CDR3 DNA sequence: TGTGCCAGCAGACTAGGACAGGGAAACACTGAAGCTTTCTTT. Amino acid sequence: CASRLGQGNTEAFF. The rearrangement uses TRBV4-2 and TRBJ1-1, with TRBD1 identical over 8 bases. V shed 6 bases, J shed 2 bases, and the junction held 5 bases outside the gene matches. The CDR3 runs 14 residues. Germline lookup yields CDR1 LGHNA and CDR2 YNFKEQ.

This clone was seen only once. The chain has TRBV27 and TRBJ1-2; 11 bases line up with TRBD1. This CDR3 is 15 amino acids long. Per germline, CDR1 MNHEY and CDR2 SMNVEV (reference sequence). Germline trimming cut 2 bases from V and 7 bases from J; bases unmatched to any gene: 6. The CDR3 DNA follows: TGTGCCAGCAGTTTACAGACCGGGACAGGGGGTGGCTACACCTTC. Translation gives CASSLQTGTGGGYTF.

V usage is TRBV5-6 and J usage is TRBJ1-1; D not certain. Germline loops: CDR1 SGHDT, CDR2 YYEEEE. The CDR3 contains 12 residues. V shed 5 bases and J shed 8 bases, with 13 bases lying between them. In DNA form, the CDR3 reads TGTGCCAGCAGGGGCGACGGAATGGAAGCTTTCTTT. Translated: CASRGDGMEAFF. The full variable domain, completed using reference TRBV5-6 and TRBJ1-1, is DAGVTQSPTHLIKTRGQQVTLRCSPKSGHDTVSWYQQALGQGPQFIFQYYEEEERQRGNFPDRFSGHQFPNYSSELNVNALLLGDSALYLCASRGDGMEAFFGQGTRLTVV.